This entry lists 21 T cell receptor beta chains sequenced from one sample in a study of blood T cell repertoires in COVID-19. The repertoire was sequenced with immunoSEQ multiplex PCR; TCRdb's copy has only in-frame clones and lacks some. This repertoire shows about 74,000 clones, approximately 78% found once; its top ten account for 15%. The sequenced sample was peripheral blood. The receptors were sampled from a human donor in a cohort sampled during active COVID-19.

This rearrangement joins TRBV6-2 or TRBV6-3 to TRBJ1-2; D may be TRBD1 (5 bases). The CDR3 has 12 residues. Trimming removed 6 bases from V and 8 bases from J, with 13 bases in between. Germline loops: CDR1 MNHEY, CDR2 SVGEGT. CDR3 residues: CASSSTVSGYTF. The CDR3 DNA is TGTGCCAGCAGCTCGACAGTTTCCGGCTACACCTTC.

The CDR3 protein is CASSLASGLLYEQYF. CDR3 nucleotides: TGTGCCAGCAGCTTAGCGTCGGGACTACTATACGAGCAGTACTTC. This chain links TRBV7-2 with TRBJ2-7, with 7 bases that match TRBD2. The CDR3 length is 15 residues. V lost 0 bases to trimming and J lost 4 bases; unmatched junction nucleotides: 6. The germline CDR1 and CDR2 sequences are SGHTA and FQGNSA.

This clone was counted a single time. The chain couples TRBV4-3 to TRBJ2-7; D is unclear. This CDR3 contains 13 residues. Germline CDR1 and CDR2: LGHNA and YSLEER. The ends were cut back, 0 bases at V and 3 bases at J, with 6 bases in the middle. The CDR3 DNA follows: TGCGCCAGCAGCCAAGATCTCAGCTACGAGCAGTACTTC. Translated, it gives CASSQDLSYEQYF.

The V call is TRBV6-5, the J call TRBJ1-2; TRBD1 is a possible D gene (5 bases). This CDR3 has 15 residues. The germline V gene encodes CDR1 MNHEY and CDR2 SVGAGI. V lost 2 bases and J 4 bases, leaving 14 bases between the germline ends. CDR3 DNA: TGTGCCAGCAGTTACGCCGGACAAAAATCCTATGGCTACACCTTC. Amino acid sequence: CASSYAGQKSYGYTF.

A few counts support this clone. CDR3 coding DNA: TGTGCCAGCAGCTTTCAGCGGGAGGGCGACGAGCAGTACTTC. Translated: CASSFQREGDEQYF. J is TRBJ2-7 and V is TRBV7-9; 10 bases are shared with TRBD2. V lost 3 bases and J lost 5; bases outside the gene matches: 4. The CDR3 loop spans 14 amino acids. From germline, CDR1 is SEHNR and CDR2 FQNEAQ (reference sequence).

The chain recombines TRBV4-3 with TRBJ1-2; a weak D match, TRBD1 (5 bases). The V gene's germline CDR1 is LGHNA and CDR2 YSLEER. The V gene lost 0 bases and the J gene lost 8 bases, with 16 bases spanning the gap. CDR3 size: 15 residues. The CDR3 spells CASSQDRGDRGGYTF. CDR3 nucleotide sequence: TGCGCCAGCAGCCAAGATCGGGGGGATAGAGGAGGCTACACCTTC.

This chain joins TRBV2 and TRBJ1-5; the D gene is possibly TRBD1 (5 bases). This CDR3 comprises 14 residues. The germline V gene encodes CDR1 SNHLY and CDR2 FYNNEI. V lost 6 bases, J lost 6 bases, and 15 bases lay in between. The CDR3 here is CASSQAGGGQPQHF. The CDR3 bases are TGTGCCAGCAGCCAGGCGGGGGGAGGTCAGCCCCAGCATTTT.

The chain employs TRBV7-9 and TRBJ1-4, with 9 bases fitting TRBD1. V lost 5 bases and J lost 8; bases outside the gene matches: 12. This CDR3 is built from 16 residues. Per the germline V gene, CDR1 is SEHNR and CDR2 is FQNEAQ (reference sequence). CDR3 residues: CASSTPHRGQGEKLFF. CDR3 in DNA: TGTGCCAGCAGCACCCCCCACAGGGGGCAAGGGGAAAAACTGTTTTTT.

This chain links TRBV7-2 with TRBJ1-2; D call uncertain. CDR3 length: 18 residues. Trimming took off 5 bases at V and 2 bases at J, with 24 bases between the two ends. Germline loops: CDR1 SGHTA, CDR2 FQGNSA. The CDR3 reads CASSPTAMTRMWNYGYTF. The CDR3 bases are TGTGCCAGCAGCCCCACTGCGATGACACGGATGTGGAACTATGGCTACACCTTC. Variable domain in full (rest from reference TRBV7-2 and TRBJ1-2): GAGVSQSPSNKVTEKGKDVELRCDPISGHTALYWYRQSLGQGLEFLIYFQGNSAPDKSGLPSDRFSAERTGGSVSTLTIQRTQQEDSAVYLCASSPTAMTRMWNYGYTFGSGTRLTVV.

The chain employs TRBV30 and TRBJ2-7, with TRBD1 identical over 7 bases. Germline CDR1 and CDR2: GTSNPN and SVGIG (reference sequence). The CDR3 is 13 amino acids. With 4 bases clipped from V and 9 bases from J, the junction kept 12 bases outside the gene matches. The CDR3 reads CAWIGTVPGRQYF. The CDR3, as DNA: TGTGCCTGGATCGGGACAGTTCCAGGCAGGCAGTACTTC. Together with reference TRBV30 and TRBJ2-7, the CDR3 gives the full variable domain: SQTIHQWPATLVQPVGSPLSLECTVEGTSNPNLYWYRQAAGRGLQLLFYSVGIGQISSEVPQNLSASRPQDRQFILSSKKLLLSDSGFYLCAWIGTVPGRQYFGPGTRLTVT.

The rearrangement uses TRBV27 and TRBJ1-5; D perhaps matches TRBD1 (6 bases). Trimming cost V 2 bases and J 3 bases, with 11 bases left between them. The CDR3 has 15 residues. Germline loops: CDR1 MNHEY, CDR2 SMNVEV (reference sequence). Here the CDR3 reads CASSLRGALNQPQHF. The DNA of the CDR3 is TGTGCCAGCAGTTTACGGGGGGCCCTCAATCAGCCCCAGCATTTT.

This chain joins TRBV11-2 and TRBJ2-7; tentative D call: TRBD2 (6 bases). The germline V gene has CDR1 SGHAT and CDR2 FQNNGV. The CDR3 totals 13 residues. V shed 5 bases and J shed 6 bases, with 14 bases lying between them. CDR3 protein: CASSKPSEGEQYF. CDR3 nucleotides: TGTGCCAGCAGCAAACCTAGCGAGGGCGAGCAGTACTTC.

This clone was seen a single time. The CDR3 loop is CASSPQTGSADTQYF. The CDR3 DNA follows: TGCGCCAGCAGCCCACAGACAGGGTCCGCAGATACGCAGTATTTT. The chain couples TRBV10-1 to TRBJ2-3, with 7 bases matching TRBD1. The V gene end was trimmed by 6 bases and the J gene end by 4 bases; junction bases not matched to a gene: 10. Germline V gene lookup returns CDR1 WNHNN and CDR2 SYGVQD (reference sequence). The CDR3 is 15 residues long.

The rearrangement uses TRBV30 and TRBJ1-1, with a possible D match to TRBD1 (5 bases). Germline V CDR1 and CDR2: GTSNPN, SVGIG (reference sequence). This CDR3 region has 14 residues. V was clipped by 2 bases and J by 0 bases, with 10 bases between them. The CDR3 protein is CAWSTGPMNTEAFF. The DNA for the CDR3 is TGTGCCTGGAGTACAGGACCCATGAACACTGAAGCTTTCTTT.

The chain employs TRBV10-1 and TRBJ2-7; 13 bases map to TRBD2. V lost 10 bases, J lost 5 bases, and 5 bases stayed unmatched. The CDR3 spans 13 residues. CDR1 WNHNN and CDR2 SYGVQD come from the germline V gene (reference sequence). The CDR3 sequence is CATGTSGINEQYF. CDR3 sequence (DNA): TGCGCCACCGGGACTAGCGGGATCAACGAGCAGTACTTC.

The chain joins TRBV7-2 to TRBJ2-2, with TRBD1 matching 7 bases. V dropped 3 bases and J dropped 4; count of bases not matched to a gene: 2. This CDR3 spans 14 amino acids. Germline V gene sequence: CDR1 SGHTA, CDR2 FQGNSA. DNA of the CDR3: TGTGCCAGCAGCTTCAACAGGGGCACCGGGGAGCTGTTTTTT. Its translation is CASSFNRGTGELFF. The variable domain in full, completed from reference TRBV7-2 and TRBJ2-2, reads GAGVSQSPSNKVTEKGKDVELRCDPISGHTALYWYRQSLGQGLEFLIYFQGNSAPDKSGLPSDRFSAERTGGSVSTLTIQRTQQEDSAVYLCASSFNRGTGELFFGEGSRLTVL.

The chain couples TRBV24-1 to TRBJ2-7; 11 bases are shared with TRBD1. This CDR3 has 22 residues. From germline, CDR1 is KGHDR and CDR2 SFDVKD. Germline trimming cut 1 base from V and 3 bases from J; bases unmatched to any gene: 22. In DNA form, the CDR3 reads TGTGCCACCAGTGATTTTCCTCCCCACCCCGGGACAGGGGGAACCCTGCTCTACGAGCAGTACTTC. It encodes CATSDFPPHPGTGGTLLYEQYF.

There are a few counts of this clone. The chain has TRBV11-2 and TRBJ2-3; 10 bases are shared with TRBD1. This CDR3 is built from 13 residues. Losses at the gene ends were 10 bases for V and 3 bases for J; bases not matched to a gene: 4. Germline V CDR1 and CDR2: SGHAT, FQNNGV. In DNA form, the CDR3 reads TGTGCCATCCCGGGACAGGGGACAGATACGCAGTATTTT. Protein product: CAIPGQGTDTQYF.

The chain employs TRBV6-1 and TRBJ2-7; D uncertain. The germline CDR1 and CDR2 sequences are MNHNS and SASEGT. This CDR3 has 13 amino acids. V lost 1 base and J lost 2, with 6 bases in between. CDR3 in amino acids: CASSEDGTYEQYF. The CDR3, as DNA: TGTGCCAGCAGTGAAGACGGTACCTACGAGCAGTACTTC.

The rearrangement joins TRBV10-3 to TRBJ1-1; tentatively, D is TRBD1 (6 bases). Trimming shortened V by 0 bases and J by 4 bases, and 21 bases separated the two germline ends. This CDR3 region has 18 residues. Germline V CDR1 and CDR2: ENHRY, SYGVKD. CDR3 residues: CAISESGARRGYSTEAFF. CDR3 sequence (DNA): TGTGCCATCAGTGAGTCGGGGGCGCGAAGGGGATATAGCACTGAAGCTTTCTTT.

V and J are TRBV18 and TRBJ2-7; 9 bases are a match to TRBD1. Germline V CDR1 and CDR2: KGHSH, LQKENI. This CDR3 region has 13 residues. V lost 8 bases and J lost 5; bases outside the gene matches: 7. The CDR3 loop is CASQPGQGDEQYF. CDR3 nucleotides: TGTGCCAGCCAGCCGGGACAGGGCGACGAGCAGTACTTC.